This T cell receptor beta chain is drawn from a study of post-analysis software for immune sequencing data. Across the whole study: The disease courses covered relapsing-remitting, secondary progressive and progressive-relapsing multiple sclerosis.

The TCR beta cDNA libraries carried unique molecular identifiers. TCRdb fed the PCR reads into MiXCR, producing one record per CDR3 protein. The data show approximately 260,000 distinct CDR3 sequences, 35% to 40% seen once. This clonotype was seen ten or more times. What it recognizes is unknown. CDR1 and CDR2 from the germline V gene are SGHRS and YFSETQ. Trimming at V came to 7 bases and at J to 3 bases, leaving 7 bases not matched to a gene. The CDR3 contains 14 residues. Study outcomes and limitations: F-measure co-clustering was strong for batch-matched samples. Patients used five TRBV segments, including TRBV5-6, TRBV5-1 and TRBV20-1, more often than controls.

The clonotype was recovered from a girl between 10 and 17 years old with multiple sclerosis. Material for sequencing was blood. This chain links TRBV5-1 with TRBJ2-3, with 8 bases aligning to TRBD2. CDR3 sequence: CASRGGTRTDTQYF. The DNA of the CDR3 is TGCGCCAGCCGAGGAGGGACTAGGACAGATACGCAGTATTTT.